These 32 T cell receptor beta chains were all obtained from the same sample, sequenced in a study of T-cell memory formation after mild COVID-19. TCRdb re-analysed the 5' RACE reads in MiXCR, keeping a single row per CDR3 protein. The sample lists over 250,000 distinct CDR3 sequences, about 16% occurring once. Sequences were obtained from PBMCs or a T cell subset sorted from them (not recorded which). These TCRs come from a man aged 18-30 years who had mild COVID-19 (a few samples of this study predate the infection). Cell type and time point are not known.

The chain links TRBV20-1 to TRBJ2-2; D might be TRBD1 (6 bases). The V and J ends lost 6 bases and 6 bases respectively, with 11 bases between them. Germline V CDR1 and CDR2: DFQATT, SNEGSKA (reference sequence). The CDR3 is made up of 12 amino acids. This CDR3 reads CSAIGGAGELFF. DNA for the CDR3: TGCAGTGCCATAGGGGGTGCCGGGGAGCTGTTTTTT.

The chain has TRBV7-2 and TRBJ1-2; weak D call: TRBD1 (6 bases). V was shortened by 1 base and J by 4 bases, with 16 bases between the two germline ends. Germline lookup yields CDR1 SGHTA and CDR2 FQGNSA. This CDR3 has 16 residues. CDR3 sequence (DNA): TGTGCCAGCAGCTTAGTAACGTGGACAGCCTTCTATGGCTACACCTTC. It is translated as CASSLVTWTAFYGYTF. Supplemented by reference TRBV7-2 and TRBJ1-2, the full variable domain reads GAGVSQSPSNKVTEKGKDVELRCDPISGHTALYWYRQSLGQGLEFLIYFQGNSAPDKSGLPSDRFSAERTGGSVSTLTIQRTQQEDSAVYLCASSLVTWTAFYGYTFGSGTRLTVV.

A few counts support this clonotype. The chain combines TRBV27 with TRBJ1-6; D is undetermined. CDR3 length equals 15 residues. V shed 7 bases and J shed 4 bases, with 14 bases lying between them. Germline CDR1 is MNHEY and CDR2 is SMNVEV (reference sequence). CDR3 protein: CASTLTRTYNSPLHF. The CDR3 DNA is TGTGCCAGCACCCTTACTCGAACGTATAATTCACCCCTCCACTTT.

The V call is TRBV7-2, the J call TRBJ2-3, with D possibly matching TRBD2 (6 bases). The germline gives CDR1 SGHTA, CDR2 FQGNSA. The CDR3 covers 16 residues. V lost 1 base to trimming and J lost 1 base, with 12 bases between them. The CDR3: CASSLDPSGGTDTQYF. CDR3 DNA: TGTGCCAGCAGCTTAGACCCTTCGGGGGGCACAGATACGCAGTATTTT.

The sample holds a few counts of this clonotype. The rearrangement uses TRBV27 and TRBJ2-7, with 11 bases lining up with TRBD1. The CDR3 has 13 residues. The germline V gene encodes CDR1 MNHEY and CDR2 SMNVEV (reference sequence). The V gene end was trimmed by 11 bases and the J gene end by 6 bases; junction bases not matched to a gene: 9. In DNA form, the CDR3 reads TGTGCCGGCTCCGGGACAGGGGGAAGCGAGCAGTACTTC. This sequence encodes CAGSGTGGSEQYF.

CDR3 DNA sequence: TGTGCCAGCAGCCTCGGGACAGCCAGAGATACGCAGTATTTT. Translation gives CASSLGTARDTQYF. The chain links TRBV7-9 to TRBJ2-3; 7 nucleotides agree with TRBD1. V shed 5 bases, J shed 5 bases, and the junction held 7 bases outside the gene matches. CDR3 length: 14 amino acids. CDR1 and CDR2 from the germline V gene are SEHNR and FQNEAQ (reference sequence).

This clonotype was detected many times. The chain carries TRBV6-2 or TRBV6-3 and TRBJ2-7; maybe TRBD1 (6 bases). Germline loops: CDR1 MNHEY, CDR2 SVGEGT. The CDR3 loop spans 14 amino acids. With 5 bases removed from V and 0 bases from J, the gap between germline ends came to 11 bases. CDR3 in DNA: TGTGCCAGCAGTCGACAGGAGATCTCCTACGAGCAGTACTTC. This encodes CASSRQEISYEQYF.

In this sample, this clonotype turned up a few times. V gene TRBV28 combines with J gene TRBJ2-3; TRBD2 aligns across 13 bases. Germline V lookup: CDR1 MDHEN, CDR2 SYDVKM. This CDR3 spans 17 amino acids. V trimming: 7 bases; J trimming: 2 bases; junction bases outside the gene matches: 9. CDR3 sequence (DNA): TGTGCCAGCACCCCGTGGACTAGCGGGGGTAACACAGATACGCAGTATTTT. Its protein is CASTPWTSGGNTDTQYF. Combining the CDR3 with reference TRBV28 and TRBJ2-3 gives the whole variable domain DVKVTQSSRYLVKRTGEKVFLECVQDMDHENMFWYRQDPGLGLRLIYFSYDVKMKEKGDIPEGYSVSREKKERFSLILESASTNQTSMYLCASTPWTSGGNTDTQYFGPGTRLTVL.

This clonotype was seen more than once but under ten times. The CDR3 spells CASRYAGLDEKLFF. CDR3 nucleotides: TGTGCCAGCAGATACGCAGGGCTTGATGAAAAACTGTTTTTT. The genes are TRBV6-5 and TRBJ1-4; a possible D gene is TRBD1 (5 bases). Deletions cut 6 bases from V and 6 bases from J, with 14 bases between. The CDR3 is made up of 14 amino acids. Germline CDR1 reads MNHEY; CDR2 reads SVGAGI.

This clonotype was picked up a small number of times. The V and J genes are TRBV24-1 and TRBJ2-1; TRBD2 agrees at 11 bases. V dropped 3 bases and J dropped 5; count of bases not matched to a gene: 5. The germline gives CDR1 KGHDR, CDR2 SFDVKD. The CDR3 loop spans 16 amino acids. CDR3 coding DNA: TGTGCCACCAGTGATCCCGGGACTAGCGGTAACAATGAGCAGTTCTTC. The encoded protein is CATSDPGTSGNNEQFF.

There are a few counts of this clonotype. The chain has TRBV6-5 and TRBJ1-2; D gene ambiguous. Germline V lookup: CDR1 MNHEY, CDR2 SVGAGI. CDR3 length equals 13 residues. Trimming shortened V by 3 bases and J by 6 bases, and 11 bases separated the two germline ends. The CDR3 loop is CASSYRTDDGYTF. In nucleotides, the CDR3 is TGTGCCAGCAGTTATCGGACGGATGATGGCTACACCTTC.

The gene calls are TRBV6-5 and TRBJ2-7, with a weak D call TRBD1 (5 bases). The CDR3 is 13 residues long. Trimming removed 0 bases at V and 5 bases at J, with 8 bases between. CDR1 is MNHEY, CDR2 SVGAGI, per germline. This CDR3 reads CASSYSKGNEQYF. The CDR3 coding sequence is TGTGCCAGCAGTTACTCGAAGGGGAACGAGCAGTACTTC.

The DNA for the CDR3 is TGTGCCAGCAGCGTAGACGGGACAGGGACCCTTTTCTATGGCTACACCTTC. This encodes CASSVDGTGTLFYGYTF. The chain links TRBV7-8 to TRBJ1-2; TRBD1 aligns across 9 bases. This CDR3 contains 17 residues. V gave up 5 bases and J gave up 4 bases; unmatched junction bases: 14. Germline V gene sequence: CDR1 SGHVS, CDR2 FQNEAQ.

The chain carries TRBV5-1 and TRBJ2-3; possible D gene TRBD1, 5 bases. V dropped 0 bases and J dropped 3 bases, with 14 bases sitting between them. The CDR3 extends over 16 amino acids. Germline CDR1 SGHRS, CDR2 YFSETQ. The CDR3 sequence is CASSLAAGLLTDTQYF. The DNA of the CDR3 is TGCGCCAGCAGCTTGGCGGCAGGGCTCTTAACAGATACGCAGTATTTT.

This clonotype was seen a handful of times. V gene TRBV7-2 combines with J gene TRBJ2-5; D is perhaps TRBD2 (7 bases). Trimming cost V 4 bases and J 2 bases, with 17 bases left between them. Per the germline V gene, CDR1 is SGHTA and CDR2 is FQGNSA. CDR3 size: 16 residues. The CDR3 sequence is CASSSMGGAPQETQYF. Here the CDR3 DNA reads TGTGCCAGCAGCTCCATGGGGGGGGCCCCTCAAGAGACCCAGTACTTC.

The chain uses TRBV4-1 and TRBJ2-7; 7 nucleotides agree with TRBD2. V was clipped by 1 base and J by 5 bases; unmatched bases: 5. Germline-derived CDR1 and CDR2 are MGHRA and YSYEKL. The CDR3 length is 14 residues. In nucleotides, the CDR3 is TGCGCCAGCAGCCAAGCGGCAGGGAGGGACGAGCAGTACTTC. Encoded protein: CASSQAAGRDEQYF.

V and J are TRBV18 and TRBJ1-2, with 8 positions matching TRBD1. This CDR3 has 15 residues. After removal of 3 bases from V and 6 bases from J, the junction contained 9 bases not matched to a gene. CDR1 is KGHSH and CDR2 is LQKENI in the germline V gene. CDR3 nucleotides: TGTGCCAGCTCACCCGGCGGACAGGGAGTCGATGGCTACACCTTC. Amino acid sequence: CASSPGGQGVDGYTF. Looking up the rest from reference TRBV18 and TRBJ1-2 gives the full variable domain: NAGVMQNPRHLVRRRGQEARLRCSPMKGHSHVYWYRQLPEEGLKFMVYLQKENIIDESGMPKERFSAEFPKEGPSILRIQQVVRGDSAAYFCASSPGGQGVDGYTFGSGTRLTVV.

This chain connects TRBV20-1 to TRBJ2-1; 12 nucleotides match TRBD2. Germline V gene data show CDR1 as DFQATT and CDR2 as SNEGSKA (reference sequence). The CDR3 contains 14 residues. V shed 5 bases, J shed 8 bases, and the junction held 7 bases outside the gene matches. The CDR3 spells CSASRTSGAYEQFF. The CDR3 DNA reads as TGCAGTGCTTCAAGGACTAGCGGGGCCTATGAGCAGTTCTTC.

This clonotype turned up a few times. The J gene is TRBJ2-5, the V gene TRBV5-1; TRBD2 agrees at 12 bases. The CDR3 is 14 residues long. V shed 5 bases, J shed 1 base, and the junction held 0 bases outside the gene matches. CDR1 and CDR2 (germline): SGHRS, YFSETQ. The CDR3 loop is CASRTSGGQETQYF. CDR3 DNA: TGCGCCAGCAGGACTAGCGGGGGCCAAGAGACCCAGTACTTC.

The rearrangement links TRBV12-3 or TRBV12-4 to TRBJ2-1; 7 bases are a match to TRBD2. V was pared by 6 bases and J by 6 bases, with 11 bases of the junction left unmatched. The CDR3 length is 15 residues. The CDR3 reads CASSHVRRGSNEQFF. The CDR3 DNA follows: TGTGCCAGCAGCCATGTCCGGCGGGGGAGCAATGAGCAGTTCTTC.

The rearrangement joins TRBV18 to TRBJ2-2; the match to TRBD2 covers 7 bases. The CDR3 spans 17 residues. Germline CDR1 KGHSH, CDR2 LQKENI. After removal of 2 bases from V and 1 base from J, the junction contained 7 bases not matched to a gene. CDR3 amino acids: CASSPISIAGNTGELFF. CDR3 coding DNA: TGTGCCAGCTCACCAATCAGTATAGCGGGGAACACCGGGGAGCTGTTTTTT.

J is TRBJ2-5 and V is TRBV24-1, with D perhaps matching TRBD2 (6 bases). The ends were cut back, 3 bases at V and 2 bases at J, with 18 bases in the middle. This CDR3 has 17 residues. Germline CDR1 is KGHDR and CDR2 is SFDVKD. The CDR3 is CATSDRTPSAGQETQYF. CDR3 DNA: TGTGCCACCAGTGATCGTACCCCCTCCGCGGGACAAGAGACCCAGTACTTC.

In its sample, this clonotype was seen a few times. This chain uses TRBV6-1 with TRBJ1-2; possible D gene TRBD1, 5 bases. The CDR3 totals 14 residues. The V gene's germline CDR1 is MNHNS and CDR2 SASEGT. V lost 3 bases and J 8 bases, leaving 16 bases between the germline ends. The DNA for the CDR3 is TGTGCCAGCAGTGACGGGGCGCGCATAAGAGGCTACACCTTC. Translation: CASSDGARIRGYTF.

This clonotype was observed a single time. The J gene is TRBJ2-3, the V gene TRBV7-6, with no clear D. There are 15 residues in the CDR3. V was trimmed by 5 bases and J by 4 bases, leaving 16 bases between them. CDR1 and CDR2 from the germline V gene are SGHVS and FNYEAQ. The CDR3 region has the DNA TGTGCCAGCAGCCCCGAGATCCGGGCGGCAGATACGCAGTATTTT. It codes for CASSPEIRAADTQYF. Filled out from reference TRBV7-6 and TRBJ2-3, the complete variable domain reads GAGVSQSPRYKVTKRGQDVALRCDPISGHVSLYWYRQALGQGPEFLTYFNYEAQQDKSGLPNDRFSAERPEGSISTLTIQRTEQRDSAMYRCASSPEIRAADTQYFGPGTRLTVL.

The chain employs TRBV29-1 and TRBJ1-5; weak D call: TRBD1 (5 bases). The CDR3 consists of 13 residues. V gave up 4 bases and J gave up 7 bases, with 14 bases separating them. Germline V CDR1 and CDR2: SQVTM, ANQGSEA. The CDR3, as DNA: TGCAGCGTTGTGTCAGGGCTGGGGCAGCCCCAGCATTTT. Encoded protein: CSVVSGLGQPQHF. The full variable domain, completed using reference TRBV29-1 and TRBJ1-5, is SAVISQKPSRDICQRGTSLTIQCQVDSQVTMMFWYRQQPGQSLTLIATANQGSEATYESGFVIDKFPISRPNLTFSTLTVSNMSPEDSSIYLCSVVSGLGQPQHFGDGTRLSIL.

This clonotype was counted only a few times. The V call is TRBV7-2, the J call TRBJ1-1; possibly TRBD1 for D (6 bases). Germline CDR1 is SGHTA and CDR2 is FQGNSA. The CDR3 is 15 residues long. V was shortened by 6 bases and J by 0 bases, with 14 bases between the two germline ends. CDR3 DNA: TGTGCCAGCAGTACCGCCGGGACACTGAACACTGAAGCTTTCTTT. This codes for CASSTAGTLNTEAFF. Drawing the rest from reference TRBV7-2 and TRBJ1-1, the complete variable domain is GAGVSQSPSNKVTEKGKDVELRCDPISGHTALYWYRQSLGQGLEFLIYFQGNSAPDKSGLPSDRFSAERTGGSVSTLTIQRTQQEDSAVYLCASSTAGTLNTEAFFGQGTRLTVV.

The CDR3 DNA reads TGCGCCAGCAGCCTGATGACAGTCGAAGAGACCCAGTACTTC. Translated: CASSLMTVEETQYF. The rearrangement joins TRBV5-1 to TRBJ2-5; TRBD1 is a possible D gene (5 bases). V lost 4 bases, J lost 3 bases, and 13 bases lay in between. The CDR3 is made up of 14 amino acids. Looked up from germline, CDR1 is SGHRS and CDR2 is YFSETQ.

This rearrangement joins TRBV9 to TRBJ2-3, with D maybe TRBD2 (6 bases). V gave up 0 bases and J gave up 0 bases, with 11 bases separating them. Per germline, CDR1 SGDLS and CDR2 YYNGEE. This CDR3 region has 16 residues. The CDR3 loop is CASSVDAGKSTDTQYF. CDR3 nucleotides: TGTGCCAGCAGCGTAGACGCGGGGAAAAGCACAGATACGCAGTATTTT.

The chain links TRBV13 to TRBJ2-1; 9 nucleotides line up with TRBD1. The ends lost 6 bases at V and 2 bases at J; junction bases unmatched: 8. Germline V CDR1 and CDR2: PRHDT, FYEKMQ (reference sequence). This CDR3 has 16 residues. CDR3: CASRSYRGRTYNEQFF. The CDR3 nucleotides are TGTGCCAGCAGATCCTACAGGGGGCGAACCTACAATGAGCAGTTCTTC.

This clonotype occurred a few times. The J gene is TRBJ1-6, the V gene TRBV7-6; D uncertain. CDR3 size: 15 residues. CDR1 SGHVS and CDR2 FNYEAQ come from the germline V gene. Trimming removed 1 base at V and 7 bases at J, with 11 bases between. The CDR3 protein is CASSLDSYLNSPLHF. The CDR3 region has the DNA TGTGCCAGCAGCTTAGACAGCTACTTGAATTCACCCCTCCACTTT.

V is TRBV19 and J is TRBJ1-6; D not resolved. The V gene's germline CDR1 is LNHDA and CDR2 SQIVND (reference sequence). Trimming took off 0 bases at V and 9 bases at J, with 6 bases between the two ends. The CDR3 spans 13 residues. CDR3 residues: CASSIDEASPLHF. The CDR3, as DNA: TGTGCCAGTAGTATAGATGAGGCTTCACCCCTCCACTTT.

There are a few counts of this clonotype. This chain links TRBV6-2 or TRBV6-3 with TRBJ1-6; 7 nucleotides align to TRBD1. The V segment lost 0 bases and the J segment 10 bases; nucleotides outside the gene matches: 6. Germline CDR1 reads MNHEY; CDR2 reads SVGEGT. This CDR3 contains 15 residues. Here the CDR3 reads CASSYSAGGGSPLHF. The CDR3 coding sequence is TGTGCCAGCAGTTACTCTGCAGGGGGTGGCTCACCCCTCCACTTT.